This is a list of T cell receptor beta chains from one sample in a study of blood T cell repertoires in COVID-19. The assay was immunoSEQ multiplex PCR, and TCRdb's table has in-frame clones only and misses some. The repertoire holds about 41,000 clones, over 80% seen once, with roughly 48% in the top ten. The sequenced material came from peripheral blood. The receptors were gathered from a woman of 80 years or more with acute or convalescent COVID-19. Both conserved end residues are part of each CDR3. The order of the fields is V gene, clone size, J gene, D gene, CDR3 length, CDR3 protein, CDR3 DNA. D genes are given only for firm matches. Size is omitted from some rows. Given values are once, few, many or a class for expanded clones.

>TRBV2|NA|TRBJ2-1|TRBD1|15
CASSQPGQGSNEQFF
TGTGCCAGCAGTCAACCGGGACAGGGAAGTAATGAGCAGTTCTTC
>TRBV13|NA|TRBJ2-3|NA|15
CASSLGLVLADTQYF
TGTGCCAGCAGCTTAGGTTTAGTATTAGCAGATACGCAGTATTTT
>TRBV6-1|NA|TRBJ2-1|NA|15
CASSDADYLYNEQFF
TGTGCCAGCAGTGATGCGGACTACCTATACAATGAGCAGTTCTTC
>TRBV4-3|once|TRBJ2-3|TRBD2|17
CASSQGASGGRSDTQYF
TGCGCCAGCAGCCAAGGGGCTAGCGGGGGTCGATCAGATACGCAGTATTTT
>TRBV7-2|NA|TRBJ2-3|TRBD2|16
CASSLALAGEGDTQYF
TGTGCCAGCAGCTTGGCACTAGCGGGGGAGGGGGATACGCAGTATTTT
>TRBV6-5|NA|TRBJ2-5|NA|14
CASSLLALQETQYF
TGTGCCAGCAGCCTACTAGCACTTCAAGAGACCCAGTACTTC
>TRBV6-6|NA|TRBJ1-6|NA|17
CASSHGWEQRGNSPLHF
TGTGCCAGCAGTCACGGGTGGGAGCAAAGGGGGAATTCACCCCTCCACTTT
>TRBV3-1/TRBV3-2|once|TRBJ2-7|NA|13
CASSQDLQYEQYF
TGTGCCAGCAGCCAAGATTTACAGTACGAGCAGTACTTC
>TRBV28|NA|TRBJ1-1|NA|14
CASSLGLRGAEAFF
TGTGCCAGCAGTTTAGGGCTTCGGGGGGCGGAAGCTTTCTTT
>TRBV3-1/TRBV3-2|NA|TRBJ2-7|NA|16
CASSPTRGGLSYEQYF
TGTGCCAGCAGCCCCACGCGCGGGGGCCTTTCCTACGAGCAGTACTTC
>TRBV29-1|NA|TRBJ1-1|TRBD1|14
CSACPGGMNTEAFF
TGCAGCGCCTGTCCAGGGGGAATGAACACTGAAGCTTTCTTT
>TRBV7-8|NA|TRBJ1-2|TRBD1|13
CASSLGTVNGYTF
TGTGCCAGCAGCCTGGGGACAGTTAATGGCTACACCTTC
>TRBV6-5|NA|TRBJ1-1|NA|15
CASRPGVYDNTEAFF
TGTGCCAGCCGGCCCGGGGTCTATGATAACACTGAAGCTTTCTTT
>TRBV27|NA|TRBJ1-1|NA|13
CEPGGGLNTEAFF
TGTGAACCCGGGGGGGGTTTGAACACTGAAGCTTTCTTT
>TRBV19|NA|TRBJ2-3|TRBD2|15
CASSPERGGPDTQYF
TGTGCCAGTAGTCCCGAGCGGGGGGGCCCAGATACGCAGTATTTT
>TRBV6-2/TRBV6-3|NA|TRBJ2-7|NA|14
CASSYAGSSYEQYF
TGTGCCAGCAGTTATGCCGGGAGCTCCTACGAGCAGTACTTC
>TRBV5-5|NA|TRBJ1-5|NA|13
CASSGAPNQPQHF
TGTGCCTCTTCAGGGGCCCCCAATCAGCCCCAGCATTTT
>TRBV18|NA|TRBJ2-3|TRBD2|20
CASSPPLGGLAGRSTDTQYF
TGTGCCAGCTCACCACCGTTGGGGGGACTAGCGGGGAGAAGCACAGATACGCAGTATTTT
>TRBV6-6|once|TRBJ2-1|NA|13
CASSPLTGNEQFF
TGTGCCAGCAGTCCCCTGACAGGTAATGAGCAGTTCTTC
>TRBV28|NA|TRBJ2-7|NA|13
CASSFGSRGEQYF
TGTGCCAGCAGTTTTGGCAGCAGGGGCGAGCAGTACTTC
>TRBV6-5|NA|TRBJ1-4|NA|14
CASSLGGSDEKLFF
TGTGCCAGCAGTTTGGGGGGGTCAGACGAAAAACTGTTTTTT
>TRBV9|NA|TRBJ2-3|NA|13
CASSLLMGGTQYF
TGTGCCAGCAGCCTCTTGATGGGGGGTACGCAGTATTTT
>TRBV5-1|NA|TRBJ2-5|NA|15
CASSLAGVRGETQYF
TGCGCCAGCAGCTTGGCAGGGGTTAGAGGAGAGACCCAGTACTTC
>TRBV5-4|NA|TRBJ2-7|NA|14
CASSTAGVTYEQYF
TGTGCCAGCAGCACTGCAGGTGTAACCTACGAGCAGTACTTC
>TRBV19|NA|TRBJ2-5|TRBD1|14
CASSIDQGVETQYF
TGTGCCAGTAGTATTGATCAGGGGGTGGAGACCCAGTACTTC
>TRBV7-9|NA|TRBJ1-2|NA|15
CASSLDTRRLYGYTF
TGTGCCAGCAGCTTAGATACCAGGAGGCTCTATGGCTACACCTTC
>TRBV7-9|NA|TRBJ2-1|NA|14
CASRPGAVNNEQFF
TGTGCCAGCAGACCGGGTGCTGTTAACAATGAGCAGTTCTTC
>TRBV24-1|NA|TRBJ1-4|NA|13
CATSGGGTEKLFF
TGTGCCACCAGTGGAGGAGGAACTGAAAAACTGTTTTTT
>TRBV12-5|NA|TRBJ1-5|TRBD1|15
CASGLGQGAGQPQHF
TGTGCTAGTGGTTTGGGCCAGGGGGCGGGTCAGCCCCAGCATTTT
>TRBV4-3|NA|TRBJ2-6|TRBD1|19
CASSQETGVRFSGANVLTF
TGCGCCAGCAGCCAAGAAACAGGGGTGAGGTTCTCTGGGGCCAACGTCCTGACTTTC
>TRBV7-8|NA|TRBJ2-2|TRBD1|17
CASSLIRDRWNTGELFF
TGTGCCAGCAGCTTGATCCGGGACAGGTGGAACACCGGGGAGCTGTTTTTT
>TRBV4-3|NA|TRBJ2-2|TRBD2|15
CASSPSGGWAGELFF
TGCGCCAGCAGCCCGAGCGGGGGGTGGGCCGGGGAGCTGTTTTTT
>TRBV5-8|NA|TRBJ1-2|NA|14
CASSLVRANYGYTF
TGTGCCAGCAGCTTGGTGAGGGCCAACTATGGCTACACCTTC
>TRBV4-1|once|TRBJ2-3|TRBD2|16
CASSDPRGGRTDTQYF
TGCGCCAGCAGCGACCCCCGCGGGGGAAGGACAGATACGCAGTATTTT
>TRBV6-2/TRBV6-3|NA|TRBJ2-7|TRBD2|15
CASSPQPGLAFEQYF
TGTGCCAGCAGTCCCCAACCGGGACTAGCGTTCGAGCAGTACTTC
>TRBV6-6|few|TRBJ2-7|TRBD1|16
CASSSGRTGGSYEQYF
TGTGCCAGCAGTTCCGGCAGGACAGGGGGTTCCTACGAGCAGTACTTC
>TRBV19|NA|TRBJ1-1|TRBD1|14
CASRNGQGAAEAFF
TGTGCCAGTAGGAATGGACAGGGGGCCGCTGAAGCTTTCTTT
>TRBV4-1|few|TRBJ1-1|TRBD1|15
CASSQDSGTGIEAFF
TGCGCCAGCAGCCAAGATAGCGGGACAGGGATTGAAGCTTTCTTT
>TRBV12-3/TRBV12-4|NA|TRBJ1-1|NA|11
CASSRGDEAFF
TGTGCCAGCAGTCGGGGGGATGAAGCTTTCTTT
>TRBV7-2|NA|TRBJ1-6|NA|15
CASSFLRSDNSPLHF
TGTGCCAGCAGCTTTTTAAGGAGCGATAATTCACCCCTCCACTTT
>TRBV2|NA|TRBJ1-1|TRBD1|13
CASSGDSGTEAFF
TGTGCCAGCAGTGGGGACAGCGGCACTGAAGCTTTCTTT
>TRBV28|NA|TRBJ1-3|NA|16
CASSNTGFFSGNTIYF
TGTGCCAGCAGTAATACAGGGTTTTTCTCTGGAAACACCATATATTTT
>TRBV30|NA|TRBJ1-2|NA|11
CAWSANYGYTF
TGTGCCTGGAGCGCGAACTATGGCTACACCTTC
>TRBV7-2|NA|TRBJ2-2|NA|15
CASSSLSGNTGELFF
TGTGCCAGCAGCTCCCTAAGCGGCAACACCGGGGAGCTGTTTTTT
>TRBV30|NA|TRBJ2-1|NA|15
CAWSRQANSYNEQFF
TGTGCCTGGAGTCGGCAGGCGAACTCCTACAATGAGCAGTTCTTC
>TRBV7-2|few|TRBJ2-7|NA|13
CASSSTSPYEQYF
TGTGCCAGCAGCTCGACATCGCCCTACGAGCAGTACTTC